The T cell receptor (beta chain) under discussion was sequenced for a study of T cells in Graves' hyperthyroidism and ophthalmopathy. This clonotype appeared many times. The junction had 2 bases not matched to a gene; V was cut back by 0 bases and J by 9 bases. The CDR3 consists of 13 residues. Germline V gene data show CDR1 as MNHEY and CDR2 as SVGAGI. Authors of the study amplified TCR beta CDR3 regions from RNA transcripts. First-round RT-PCR of the TCR CDR3 relied on the HTBI primer set. TCRdb reanalysed the multiplex PCR reads using MiXCR and keeps one entry per CDR3 protein. Here the sample spans roughly 250,000 distinct CDR3 sequences, roughly 17% being singletons.

The chain has TRBV6-5 and TRBJ2-1, with 7 bases lining up with TRBD1. The receptor's source is a woman younger than 35 with Graves' ophthalmopathy. The sequenced sample was blood. CDR3 sequence (DNA): TGTGCCAGCAGTTACTCAGGGGGCAGTGAGCAGTTCTTC. Its translation: CASSYSGGSEQFF.